This section outlines one T cell receptor beta chain sequence together with its context. The entry originates in a study of blood T cell repertoires in COVID-19. Study in general: Collection of acute and convalescent COVID-19 samples took place in the United States, Italy and Spain. From T cells, B-cell-depleted T cells, or PBMCs came the material, which was cDNA or gDNA.

Authors' data handling: Quantification of nucleated cells was approximated via reference gene primer amplification. Measured with immunoSEQ multiplex PCR; TCRdb has only the in-frame clones, and not every one. The V and J calls and clone size were taken over from that table, and D and trimming were inferred from the DNA. The repertoire holds roughly 200,000 clones, with 70% to 80% as singletons. The CDR3 totals 14 residues. Input material: peripheral blood. The sequence was obtained from a woman aged 50 to 65 with active or convalescent COVID-19. The rearrangement joins TRBV21-1 to TRBJ1-2. TRBV21-1 is a recognized pseudogene. This CDR3 reads CASSKARGIYGYTF. The CDR3 DNA reads as TGTGCCAGCAGCAAAGCCCGGGGGATCTATGGCTACACCTTC.